These 12 T cell receptor beta chains came from one sample sequenced in a study of shared T cell receptors in the human thymus. Generated by immunoSEQ multiplex PCR, the TCRdb table keeps only in-frame clones and is missing some. The sample contains 700,000 to 750,000 clones, approximately 83% of which appear only once. These data also formed part of another study, on human thymus T cells.

Input material: thymocytes. The origin of the receptors is a girl in the first two years of life with a congenital heart defect.

This chain links TRBV6-6 with TRBJ1-5; 9 positions agree with TRBD1. V shed 10 bases and J 6 bases; nucleotides not matched to a gene: 10. Germline values: CDR1 MNHNY, CDR2 SVGAGI (reference sequence). The CDR3 extends over 14 amino acids. CDR3: CATLRTGDGQPQHF. CDR3 nucleotide sequence: TGTGCCACGTTGAGGACAGGGGACGGTCAGCCCCAGCATTTT.

The V gene is TRBV2, the J gene TRBJ1-5; D ambiguous. The CDR3 totals 15 residues. Germline V gene lookup returns CDR1 SNHLY and CDR2 FYNNEI. Trimming removed 7 bases at V and 9 bases at J, with 22 bases between. The chain's CDR3 is CASKGESRCLGPQHF. CDR3 DNA: TGTGCCAGCAAGGGAGAGTCCCGGTGTCTTGGGCCCCAGCATTTT.

The V call is TRBV4-1, the J call TRBJ2-5, with D possibly being TRBD2 (7 bases). The CDR3 totals 17 residues. Looked up from germline, CDR1 is MGHRA and CDR2 is YSYEKL. V lost 2 bases, J lost 5 bases, and 21 bases lay in between. The CDR3 sequence is CASSQKVGGGPIETQYF. DNA for the CDR3: TGCGCCAGCAGCCAAAAAGTGGGGGGGGGCCCGATCGAGACCCAGTACTTC.

The chain combines TRBV6-5 with TRBJ2-7; 11 bases agree with TRBD1. The CDR3 totals 15 residues. Trimming cost V 6 bases and J 3 bases; bases outside gene matches: 7. CDR1 is MNHEY and CDR2 is SVGAGI in the germline V gene. The CDR3 DNA follows: TGTGCCAGCAGCCGTTCCGGGACAGGGGGCTACGAGCAGTACTTC. This codes for CASSRSGTGGYEQYF.

The V gene is TRBV10-3, the J gene TRBJ2-7; 8 nucleotides agree with TRBD1. Germline V gives CDR1 ENHRY, CDR2 SYGVKD. The CDR3 loop spans 13 amino acids. Trimming cost V 2 bases and J 7 bases; bases outside gene matches: 4. CDR3 amino acids: CAISEQGAREQYF. The DNA for the CDR3 is TGTGCCATCAGTGAGCAGGGGGCGAGGGAGCAGTACTTC.

V and J are TRBV18 and TRBJ1-1; D might be TRBD1 (5 bases). V lost 2 bases and J 5 bases, leaving 18 bases between the germline ends. From germline, CDR1 is KGHSH and CDR2 LQKENI. The CDR3 has 16 residues. Here the CDR3 reads CASSPGGTESGTEAFF. The CDR3 DNA reads as TGTGCCAGCTCACCAGGCGGGACCGAATCAGGAACTGAAGCTTTCTTT.

V usage is TRBV19 and J usage is TRBJ1-2; D not certain. V was clipped by 0 bases and J by 6 bases, with 14 bases between them. This CDR3 has 15 amino acids. Per germline, CDR1 LNHDA and CDR2 SQIVND (reference sequence). CDR3: CASSIDKKTSDGYTF. The CDR3 coding sequence is TGTGCCAGTAGTATAGATAAAAAGACATCTGATGGCTACACCTTC.

This chain links TRBV6-1 with TRBJ1-1; possible D gene TRBD1, 5 bases. Germline V CDR1 and CDR2: MNHNS, SASEGT. This CDR3 is 13 amino acids long. V gave up 2 bases and J gave up 5 bases, with 9 bases separating them. For the CDR3, the DNA is TGTGCCAGCAGTGAAAGGGGAGGAACTGAAGCTTTCTTT. Translated, it gives CASSERGGTEAFF.

J is TRBJ1-1 and V is TRBV5-1, with D perhaps matching TRBD1 (6 bases). Germline V gene sequence: CDR1 SGHRS, CDR2 YFSETQ. CDR3 length: 15 residues. Trimming stripped 1 base from V and 1 base from J, with 11 bases between. As DNA, the CDR3 is TGCGCCAGCAGCTTGTTTACAGGGTGGAACACTGAAGCTTTCTTT. Its translation is CASSLFTGWNTEAFF. The full variable domain, with the rest looked up from reference TRBV5-1 and TRBJ1-1, is KAGVTQTPRYLIKTRGQQVTLSCSPISGHRSVSWYQQTPGQGLQFLFEYFSETQRNKGNFPGRFSGRQFSNSRSEMNVSTLELGDSALYLCASSLFTGWNTEAFFGQGTRLTVV.

V is TRBV6-1 and J is TRBJ2-1; 8 bases align to TRBD1. Trimming at V came to 2 bases and at J to 15 bases, leaving 18 bases not matched to a gene. Germline V lookup: CDR1 MNHNS, CDR2 SASEGT. The length of the CDR3 is 16 residues. The CDR3 DNA follows: TGTGCCAGCAGTGAAACGGGCTTTGGGGGACAGGAGCGGTGGTTCTTC. It encodes CASSETGFGGQERWFF.

This clone appeared a few times. The chain's CDR3 is CASLPGGTLYGYTF. As DNA, the CDR3 is TGTGCCAGCCTACCGGGGGGGACTCTATATGGCTACACCTTC. The chain combines TRBV6-1 with TRBJ1-2; tentative D call: TRBD1 (5 bases). V dropped 8 bases and J dropped 5 bases, with 18 bases sitting between them. Germline lookup yields CDR1 MNHNS and CDR2 SASEGT. The CDR3 consists of 14 residues.

On this clone: The germline gene is not matched at one end of the junction; a read error may be the cause. V usage is TRBV4-3 and J usage is TRBJ1-2; D is undetermined. This CDR3 is built from 16 residues. Germline V gene lookup returns CDR1 LGHNA and CDR2 YSLEER. CDR3 nucleotide sequence: TGCGCCAGCACCCAAAGAGAGAGGCCCCCTAACTATGGCTACACCTTC. Its translation is CASTQRERPPNYGYTF.